One sample yielded the 10 T cell receptor beta chains listed below, sequenced in a study of blood T cells in healthy people across ages (dated by TCRdb to about 2015). The method was 5' RACE. Sequencing was performed on an Illumina HiSeq 2500. A second roughly 6 to 12 cycle PCR used a sample-barcoded 5' primer and a J-beta primer mix. In-frame beta chains were kept once TCRdb had trimmed the public reads at Q25 with fastp and called clones with MiXCR. Each entry is one CDR3 protein sequence, shown with its most common DNA and genes. Within this sample are 1.5 million or so distinct CDR3 sequences, with 35% to 45% of them counted one time only. Roughly 7.9% of the sample comes from the top ten. The sequenced material came from blood. The receptors here all came from a young woman in good health.

This chain joins TRBV12-3 or TRBV12-4 and TRBJ2-1; 8 positions agree with TRBD2. J gave up 7 bases and V 5 bases, and 10 bases lay outside the gene matches. This CDR3 is 15 amino acids long. The CDR3 region is CASSPESGRGNEQFF. CDR3 nucleotide sequence: TGTGCCAGCAGTCCCGAGAGCGGGAGAGGAAATGAGCAGTTCTTC.

The chain combines TRBV29-1 with TRBJ2-1, with 10 bases lining up with TRBD2. This CDR3 region has 14 residues. Germline V CDR1 and CDR2: SQVTM, ANQGSEA. The ends lost 6 bases at V and 5 bases at J; junction bases unmatched: 7. CDR3 region: CSVCDSGRNNEQFF. The CDR3 nucleotides are TGCAGCGTCTGCGATAGCGGGAGGAACAATGAGCAGTTCTTC.

Points on this clonotype: At one boundary the junction diverges from the germline segment, which might be a read error. The chain recombines TRBV7-8 with TRBJ2-3, with D tentatively TRBD2 (6 bases). The CDR3 totals 15 residues. In germline, CDR1 is SGHVS, CDR2 FQNEAQ. For the CDR3, the DNA is TGTGCCAGCAGCCGACGGGAGTTAGGCACAGAGACGCAGTATTTT. Protein: CASSRRELGTETQYF.

V usage is TRBV5-1 and J usage is TRBJ2-7; maybe TRBD2 (5 bases). CDR3 length: 16 amino acids. V was trimmed by 4 bases and J by 3 bases, leaving 20 bases between them. The germline V gene has CDR1 SGHRS and CDR2 YFSETQ. The DNA for the CDR3 is TGCGCCAGCAGCCACACCGACGGACTCAAAAACTACGAGCAGTACTTC. It yields the protein CASSHTDGLKNYEQYF.

Concerning this clonotype: The junction shows a germline mismatch at one end, possibly a read error. The chain combines TRBV5-1 with TRBJ2-1; D ambiguous. Germline CDR1 SGHRS, CDR2 YFSETQ. The CDR3 has 17 amino acids. CDR3 DNA: TGTGCCAGCAGCCAAGCTGAGACACCCTGGACGAACAATGAGCAGTTCTTC. It is translated as CASSQAETPWTNNEQFF. Complete variable domain (other parts from reference TRBV5-1 and TRBJ2-1): KAGVTQTPRYLIKTRGQQVTLSCSPISGHRSVSWYQQTPGQGLQFLFEYFSETQRNKGNFPGRFSGRQFSNSRSEMNVSTLELGDSALYLCASSQAETPWTNNEQFFGPGTRLTVL.

This sequence joins TRBV7-6 and TRBJ2-3; 10 positions agree with TRBD2. The V segment lost 5 bases and the J segment 0 bases; nucleotides outside the gene matches: 20. Germline V lookup: CDR1 SGHVS, CDR2 FNYEAQ. The CDR3 consists of 21 residues. The CDR3: CASSPGLGLAKHPTSTDTQYF. In nucleotides, the CDR3 is TGTGCCAGCAGCCCGGGCCTGGGACTAGCGAAACACCCTACTAGCACAGATACGCAGTATTTT.

The J gene is TRBJ1-2, the V gene TRBV12-3 or TRBV12-4, with no clear D. Trimming cost V 3 bases and J 6 bases, with 8 bases left between them. The length of the CDR3 is 12 residues. CDR3: CASSFSPNGYTF. The CDR3, as DNA: TGTGCCAGCAGTTTTTCCCCGAATGGCTACACCTTC.

The CDR3 loop reads CASSFVRGQETQYF. In DNA form, the CDR3 reads TGTGCCAGCAGCTTTGTGCGGGGGCAAGAGACCCAGTACTTC. The V call is TRBV7-2, the J call TRBJ2-5; 7 nucleotides match TRBD2. From germline, CDR1 is SGHTA and CDR2 FQGNSA. The CDR3 covers 14 residues. V shed 3 bases and J 2 bases; nucleotides not matched to a gene: 3.

This clonotype was seen once. This chain connects TRBV5-4 to TRBJ2-3; D is ambiguous. V was trimmed by 1 base and J by 0 bases, leaving 12 bases between them. The CDR3 sequence is 16 residues long. Germline V gives CDR1 SGHNT, CDR2 YYREEE (reference sequence). The CDR3 DNA follows: TGTGCCAGCAGCTTGTTACAATCCCATAGCACAGATACGCAGTATTTT. This translates into CASSLLQSHSTDTQYF.

On this clonotype itself: This may arise from a read error, as a much more abundant clone is one base away. V is TRBV5-5 and J is TRBJ1-1, with D unclear. CDR1 and CDR2 (germline): SGHKS, YYEKEE (reference sequence). The CDR3 covers 13 residues. The CDR3 DNA follows: TGTGCCTGCAGCTTGATGCCAGAGGGTGAAGCTTTCTTT. Amino acid sequence: CACSLMPEGEAFF.